A selection of T cell receptor beta chains follows, all from one sample in a study of T cells in localized non-small cell lung cancer. Generated by immunoSEQ multiplex PCR, the TCRdb table keeps only in-frame clones and is missing some. Of tens of thousands of clones listed, about 90% are singletons. The specimen comprised peripheral blood, sampled before any cancer treatment. Receptor source: a male donor aged 60 or over with stage I squamous cell lung carcinoma. Both conserved end residues are part of each CDR3. Each record gives: D gene, clone size, V gene, J gene, CDR3 length, CDR3 protein, CDR3 DNA. The D gene is left open where the match is weak. Some rows mark clone size as missing; the rest say once, few, many or name a class of expanded clone.

>NA|NA|TRBV25-1|TRBJ1-1|13
CASSAEVNTEAFF
TGTGCCAGCAGTGCCGAAGTGAACACTGAAGCTTTCTTT
>NA|NA|TRBV30|TRBJ1-1|13
CAWSVRADTEAFF
TGTGCCTGGAGTGTACGGGCGGACACTGAAGCTTTCTTT
>NA|NA|TRBV6-5|TRBJ1-1|13
CASSLPRGTEAFF
TGTGCCAGCAGCCTTCCCCGGGGGACTGAAGCTTTCTTT
>TRBD1|NA|TRBV5-6|TRBJ1-5|13
CASSLQGDQPQHF
TGTGCCAGCAGCTTACAGGGGGATCAGCCCCAGCATTTT
>TRBD1|NA|TRBV19|TRBJ1-3|16
CASSGTGIFSGNTIYF
TGTGCCAGTTCCGGGACAGGGATCTTCTCTGGAAACACCATATATTTT
>NA|NA|TRBV2|TRBJ2-2|13
CASSEGLAGELFF
TGTGCCAGCAGTGAAGGCTTAGCCGGGGAGCTGTTTTTT
>NA|NA|TRBV18|TRBJ1-4|16
CASSPGRAEANEKLFF
TGTGCCAGCTCACCCGGCAGGGCTGAGGCTAATGAAAAACTGTTTTTT
>NA|NA|TRBV30|TRBJ1-6|17
CASTLAQRNSYNSPLHF
TGTGCCTCTACCTTAGCTCAGAGAAATTCCTATAATTCACCCCTCCACTTT
>NA|once|TRBV5-1|TRBJ1-3|18
CASSRGTSGLISGNTIYF
TGCGCCAGCAGCCGTGGCACATCGGGACTCATCTCTGGAAACACCATATATTTT
>NA|NA|TRBV7-2|TRBJ2-7|19
CASSLGGRGWPTLLYEQYF
TGTGCCAGCAGCTTAGGGGGACGGGGTTGGCCGACCCTACTCTACGAGCAGTACTTC
>NA|NA|TRBV2|TRBJ1-1|13
CASSVPGLGEAFF
TGTGCCAGCAGTGTCCCGGGCCTTGGAGAAGCTTTCTTT
>NA|NA|TRBV18|TRBJ1-2|15
CASSPQDSLGYGYTF
TGTGCCAGCTCACCCCAGGACAGTTTAGGCTATGGCTACACCTTC
>NA|NA|TRBV9|TRBJ1-6|15
CASSVGSGSSPPLHF
TGTGCCAGCAGCGTAGGAAGTGGCAGCTCTCCACCCCTCCACTTT
>NA|NA|TRBV5-6|TRBJ1-5|15
CASSLDRRDDQPQHF
TGTGCCAGCAGCTTGGACAGGAGGGATGATCAGCCCCAGCATTTT
>TRBD1|NA|TRBV5-1|TRBJ2-7|14
CASSSGQGHDEQYF
TGCGCCAGCAGCTCGGGACAGGGGCACGACGAGCAGTACTTC
>NA|NA|TRBV30|TRBJ2-7|13
CAWLRVPSYEQYF
TGTGCCTGGTTAAGGGTCCCCTCCTACGAGCAGTACTTC
>NA|NA|TRBV18|TRBJ2-1|13
CASSPLQHNEQFF
TGTGCCAGCTCACCACTACAGCACAATGAGCAGTTCTTC
>NA|NA|TRBV19|TRBJ2-1|15
CASSLLPDLYNEQFF
TGTGCCAGTAGTTTGCTCCCAGATTTATACAATGAGCAGTTCTTC
>TRBD1|once|TRBV6-1|TRBJ1-3|14
CASSPTGSANTIYF
TGTGCCAGCAGCCCGACAGGGTCGGCAAACACCATATATTTT
>NA|once|TRBV7-8|TRBJ1-5|12
CASSPVDQPQHF
TGTGCCAGCAGCCCGGTCGATCAGCCCCAGCATTTT
>TRBD1|NA|TRBV5-1|TRBJ2-3|14
CASSMTGGADTQYF
TGCGCCAGCTCCATGACAGGGGGCGCGGATACGCAGTATTTT
>TRBD1|NA|TRBV5-1|TRBJ2-7|15
CASSLGGQGSYEQYF
TGCGCCAGCAGCTTGGGAGGACAGGGCTCCTACGAGCAGTACTTC
>TRBD1|NA|TRBV5-5|TRBJ2-5|15
CASRIQGWEKETQYF
TGTGCCAGCAGGATACAGGGGTGGGAGAAGGAGACCCAGTACTTC
>NA|NA|TRBV5-1|TRBJ2-7|17
CASSLALQGRRPYEQYF
TGCGCCAGCAGCTTGGCTCTTCAGGGACGGCGTCCCTACGAGCAGTACTTC
>NA|NA|TRBV25-1|TRBJ2-7|15
CASSERGLRQDEQYF
TGTGCCAGCAGTGAAAGGGGTCTGAGGCAGGACGAGCAGTACTTC
>NA|once|TRBV5-5|TRBJ1-3|14
CASSLPDSGNTIYF
TGTGCCAGCAGCTTACCCGACTCTGGAAACACCATATATTTT
>NA|NA|TRBV29-1|TRBJ2-3|13
CSVARSSTDTQYF
TGCAGCGTTGCCCGGAGTAGCACAGATACGCAGTATTTT
>NA|NA|TRBV5-1|TRBJ2-5|13
CASSGGIGETQYF
TGCGCCAGCAGCGGAGGGATTGGGGAGACCCAGTACTTC
>NA|NA|TRBV4-3|TRBJ1-1|13
CASSQVLSSEAFF
TGCGCCAGCAGCCAAGTCTTAAGCAGTGAAGCTTTCTTT
>TRBD1|NA|TRBV27|TRBJ1-5|15
CASSLTGGEYQPQHF
TGTGCCAGCAGTCTCACAGGGGGCGAATATCAGCCCCAGCATTTT
>NA|NA|TRBV9|TRBJ2-7|15
CASSVGGRSPYEQYF
TGTGCCAGCAGCGTAGGTGGGCGGTCCCCCTACGAGCAGTACTTC
>NA|NA|TRBV4-1|TRBJ2-7|14
CASSQGPGTYEQYF
TGCGCCAGCAGCCAAGGGCCGGGTACCTACGAGCAGTACTTC
>NA|NA|TRBV4-3|TRBJ2-3|15
CASSPAQGTLDTQYF
TGCGCCAGCAGCCCCGCCCAGGGAACACTAGATACGCAGTATTTT
>NA|NA|TRBV28|TRBJ2-5|13
CASRLGGEETQYF
TGTGCCAGCCGTCTGGGGGGCGAAGAGACCCAGTACTTC
>NA|NA|TRBV30|TRBJ2-7|15
CAWSRGAGISYEQYF
TGTGCCTGGAGCCGAGGGGCAGGGATTTCCTACGAGCAGTACTTC
>TRBD2|NA|TRBV27|TRBJ2-2|14
CATSAGRDTGELFF
TGTGCCACCTCGGCCGGGAGGGACACCGGGGAGCTGTTTTTT
>NA|NA|TRBV5-4|TRBJ1-2|14
CASSWGAGSGGYTF
TGTGCCAGCAGTTGGGGCGCAGGGTCGGGTGGCTACACCTTC
>TRBD2|few|TRBV29-1|TRBJ2-1|15
CSVVKRGGSNNEQFF
TGCAGCGTTGTAAAGCGGGGGGGCAGTAACAATGAGCAGTTCTTC
>TRBD2|NA|TRBV6-6|TRBJ2-7|15
CASSGGLAGGYEQYF
TGTGCCAGCAGCGGAGGACTAGCGGGGGGTTACGAGCAGTACTTC
>TRBD1|NA|TRBV18|TRBJ2-3|14
CASSKTGYTDTQYF
TGTGCCAGCTCCAAGACAGGGTACACAGATACGCAGTATTTT
>TRBD1|NA|TRBV30|TRBJ1-5|19
CAWSAPSLRRGRVNQPQHF
TGTGCCTGGAGTGCCCCCTCCCTTCGGAGGGGGCGAGTCAATCAGCCCCAGCATTTT